The next 26 T cell receptor beta chains were all read from a single sample in a study of control samples from healthy donors and cancer patients. The table came from immunoSEQ multiplex PCR; TCRdb's copy has only in-frame clones and leaves some out. The sample includes fewer than 150,000 clones, less than 95% of them seen just once. The sequencing sample was made of blood. The receptors stem from a man between 18 and 29 years old in good health.

V and J are TRBV10-2 and TRBJ2-7; 11 nucleotides line up with TRBD2. This CDR3 region has 12 residues. After removal of 8 bases from V and 7 bases from J, the junction contained 4 bases not matched to a gene. In germline, CDR1 is WSHSY, CDR2 SAAADI. CDR3 amino acids: CASGLAGREQYF. The DNA for the CDR3 is TGCGCCAGCGGACTAGCGGGTAGGGAGCAGTACTTC.

This clone was detected a few times. The same CDR3 arises from other DNA sequences in this sample as well. The V call is TRBV11-2, the J call TRBJ1-6; unclear D gene. The ends were cut back, 4 bases at V and 7 bases at J, with 8 bases in the middle. Per the germline V gene, CDR1 is SGHAT and CDR2 is FQNNGV. This CDR3 contains 13 residues. This CDR3 is CASSSRENSPLHF. Here the CDR3 DNA reads TGTGCCAGCAGCTCAAGGGAGAATTCACCCCTCCACTTT.

The rearrangement joins TRBV5-1 to TRBJ1-3, with 7 positions matching TRBD1. The CDR3 contains 14 residues. Trimming at V came to 6 bases and at J to 0 bases, leaving 3 bases not matched to a gene. Germline V gene lookup returns CDR1 SGHRS and CDR2 YFSETQ. The CDR3 loop is CASTRGVSGNTIYF. CDR3 nucleotides: TGCGCCAGCACCAGGGGGGTCTCTGGAAACACCATATATTTT.

V usage is TRBV24-1 and J usage is TRBJ1-2; D uncertain. Germline V gene data show CDR1 as KGHDR and CDR2 as SFDVKD. The CDR3 totals 15 residues. Trimming removed 0 bases from V and 1 base from J, with 8 bases in between. Here the CDR3 reads CATSDLRPLNYGYTF. CDR3 bases: TGTGCCACCAGTGATTTGAGGCCCCTTAACTATGGCTACACCTTC.

The genes are TRBV30 and TRBJ1-6; D gene uncertain. This CDR3 is built from 14 residues. Germline V gene lookup returns CDR1 GTSNPN and CDR2 SVGIG (reference sequence). V was shortened by 3 bases and J by 9 bases, with 15 bases between the two germline ends. The CDR3 DNA reads TGTGCCTGGAGGGTCGGGTTCGGGAGTTCACCCCTCCACTTT. It yields the protein CAWRVGFGSSPLHF.

The genes are TRBV5-1 and TRBJ1-1; D uncertain. The CDR3 has 13 residues. The V gene lost 5 bases and the J gene lost 1 base, with 9 bases spanning the gap. Germline CDR1 is SGHRS and CDR2 is YFSETQ. CDR3 loop: CASSTDPNTEAFF. Written as DNA, the CDR3 is TGCGCCAGCAGTACGGACCCGAACACTGAAGCTTTCTTT.

V usage is TRBV6-4 and J usage is TRBJ2-1; a weak D match, TRBD2 (8 bases). In germline, CDR1 is MRHNA, CDR2 SNTAGT. The CDR3 consists of 14 residues. Trimming shortened V by 5 bases and J by 7 bases, and 15 bases separated the two germline ends. CDR3 sequence (DNA): TGTGCCAGCAGTCTTGCGGGGGGACAGAATGAGCAGTTCTTC. Protein product: CASSLAGGQNEQFF.

The gene calls are TRBV7-8 and TRBJ2-1, with 8 positions matching TRBD2. From germline, CDR1 is SGHVS and CDR2 FQNEAQ. V shed 5 bases, J shed 2 bases, and the junction held 11 bases outside the gene matches. CDR3 length equals 17 residues. The CDR3 region is CASSPGLALVPYNEQFF. CDR3 DNA sequence: TGTGCCAGCAGCCCAGGACTAGCACTGGTCCCCTACAATGAGCAGTTCTTC.

The chain employs TRBV5-5 and TRBJ2-3; 10 positions match TRBD2. Germline V lookup: CDR1 SGHKS, CDR2 YYEKEE (reference sequence). V lost 2 bases, J lost 2 bases, and 11 bases stayed unmatched. The CDR3 extends over 18 amino acids. As DNA, the CDR3 is TGTGCCAGCAGCTTCCCAGCGGGGGGGCCATTAGTCACAGATACGCAGTATTTT. This translates into CASSFPAGGPLVTDTQYF.

This chain joins TRBV27 and TRBJ2-7, with 7 nucleotides matching TRBD1. V trimming: 6 bases; J trimming: 6 bases; junction bases outside the gene matches: 17. Germline V gene lookup returns CDR1 MNHEY and CDR2 SMNVEV (reference sequence). The CDR3 has 16 residues. DNA of the CDR3: TGTGCCAGCAGCTCTACAACGACAGGGTCTGTCGGCGAGCAGTACTTC. As protein: CASSSTTTGSVGEQYF.

The chain is built from TRBV7-9 and TRBJ1-6, with 7 bases that match TRBD1. V shed 6 bases, J shed 7 bases, and the junction held 6 bases outside the gene matches. This CDR3 contains 14 residues. Germline CDR1 SEHNR, CDR2 FQNEAQ (reference sequence). CDR3 coding DNA: TGTGCCAGCAGTCCGGGACAGAGGAATTCACCCCTCCACTTT. Translation: CASSPGQRNSPLHF.

The chain carries TRBV15 and TRBJ2-7; 7 nucleotides match TRBD1. CDR3 size: 11 residues. The germline CDR1 and CDR2 sequences are LNHNV and YYDKDF (reference sequence). The V and J ends lost 8 bases and 3 bases, in that order; junction bases with no gene match: 1. CDR3 DNA sequence: TGTGCCACCGCAGGGGGCTACGAGCAGTACTTC. Its translation is CATAGGYEQYF. The full variable domain, with the rest looked up from reference TRBV15 and TRBJ2-7, is DAMVIQNPRYQVTQFGKPVTLSCSQTLNHNVMYWYQQKSSQAPKLLFHYYDKDFNNEADTPDNFQSRRPNTSFCFLDIRSPGLGDTAMYLCATAGGYEQYFGPGTRLTVT.

In the case of this clone: Other nucleotide sequences in the sample specify the same CDR3. The chain employs TRBV5-1 and TRBJ2-1, with no clear D. Germline CDR1 is SGHRS and CDR2 is YFSETQ. The V end lost 0 bases, the J end lost 1 base, and 5 bases lay between the germline ends. CDR3 size: 14 residues. The CDR3 bases are TGCGCCAGCAGCTTGGGGGATTCCTACAATGAGCAGTTCTTC. This codes for CASSLGDSYNEQFF.

The V call is TRBV5-4, the J call TRBJ2-3; maybe TRBD2 (7 bases). Per the germline V gene, CDR1 is SGHNT and CDR2 is YYREEE (reference sequence). CDR3 length: 15 amino acids. Trimming took 1 base from V and 2 from J, leaving 11 bases between them. As DNA, the CDR3 is TGTGCCAGCAGCTTGTGGGGGGGGGCCACAGATACGCAGTATTTT. As protein: CASSLWGGATDTQYF.

The chain employs TRBV11-3 and TRBJ1-1, with D perhaps TRBD1 (6 bases). With 4 bases removed from V and 1 base from J, the gap between germline ends came to 7 bases. The length of the CDR3 is 13 residues. Germline-derived CDR1 and CDR2 are SGHNT and YENEEA. The CDR3 region is CASSWGQNTEAFF. In DNA form, the CDR3 reads TGTGCCAGCAGCTGGGGACAGAACACTGAAGCTTTCTTT.

The genes are TRBV18 and TRBJ2-5; no definite D call. The CDR3 runs to 13 residues. CDR1 KGHSH and CDR2 LQKENI come from the germline V gene. V gave up 1 base and J gave up 1 base, with 4 bases separating them. The CDR3 region has the DNA TGTGCCAGCTCACCACGCAGCCAAGAGACCCAGTACTTC. Translation: CASSPRSQETQYF. Full variable domain (rest looked up from reference TRBV18 and TRBJ2-5): NAGVMQNPRHLVRRRGQEARLRCSPMKGHSHVYWYRQLPEEGLKFMVYLQKENIIDESGMPKERFSAEFPKEGPSILRIQQVVRGDSAAYFCASSPRSQETQYFGPGTRLLVL.

V usage is TRBV3-1 (or the pseudogene TRBV3-2) and J usage is TRBJ2-7; unclear D gene. This CDR3 contains 15 residues. Germline assignment: CDR1 LGHDT and CDR2 YNNKEL (reference sequence). Trimming left V 4 bases short and J 3 bases short, with 16 bases between. The CDR3 spells CASSPRLVRIYEQYF. The CDR3 region has the DNA TGTGCCAGCAGCCCGCGGCTAGTGAGAATCTACGAGCAGTACTTC.

This clone has just a few counts. V usage is TRBV4-1 and J usage is TRBJ1-2; 11 positions match TRBD1. The V and J ends lost 4 bases and 8 bases, in that order; junction bases with no gene match: 6. The CDR3 runs 14 residues. CDR1 and CDR2 from the germline V gene are MGHRA and YSYEKL. CDR3 nucleotides: TGCGCCAGCAGCCGAGGGACAGGGGGAAGAGGCTACACCTTC. Amino acid sequence: CASSRGTGGRGYTF.

V is TRBV6-1 and J is TRBJ1-1, with D possibly TRBD1 on 5 matching bases. Germline V gene lookup returns CDR1 MNHNS and CDR2 SASEGT. Trimming took off 4 bases at V and 4 bases at J, with 19 bases between the two ends. The length of the CDR3 is 16 residues. For the CDR3, the DNA is TGTGCCAGCAGTGTCCAAAGTGGGGGGGGTGGCACTGAAGCTTTCTTT. Its protein is CASSVQSGGGGTEAFF.

This clone has more than one count but fewer than ten. V gene TRBV3-1 (or the pseudogene TRBV3-2) combines with J gene TRBJ1-2; D may be TRBD1 (5 bases). There are 16 residues in the CDR3. Germline lookup yields CDR1 LGHDT and CDR2 YNNKEL (reference sequence). Trimming removed 0 bases at V and 3 bases at J, with 14 bases between. The CDR3 spells CASSQDVRRGHYGYTF. CDR3 in DNA: TGTGCCAGCAGCCAAGATGTAAGGAGGGGCCACTATGGCTACACCTTC.

The chain couples TRBV9 to TRBJ2-2; unclear D gene. The CDR3 has 16 amino acids. The V and J ends lost 0 bases and 4 bases respectively, with 13 bases between them. CDR1 SGDLS and CDR2 YYNGEE come from the germline V gene. CDR3 sequence reads: CASSVDFQVVTGELFF. The CDR3 nucleotides are TGTGCCAGCAGCGTAGACTTCCAGGTCGTCACCGGGGAGCTGTTTTTT.

This chain uses TRBV2 with TRBJ1-6, with D unclear. V lost 7 bases and J 8 bases, leaving 12 bases between the germline ends. CDR3 size: 13 residues. CDR1 SNHLY and CDR2 FYNNEI come from the germline V gene. CDR3 in amino acids: CASKRLSDSPLHF. CDR3 nucleotide sequence: TGTGCCAGCAAGAGGCTCTCGGATTCACCCCTCCACTTT.

CDR3: CASTYKETQYF. CDR3 DNA: TGTGCCAGCACGTATAAGGAGACCCAGTACTTC. The rearrangement uses TRBV2 and TRBJ2-5; D is uncertain. The CDR3 sequence is 11 residues long. Trimming removed 7 bases at V and 5 bases at J, with 8 bases between. Germline CDR1 SNHLY, CDR2 FYNNEI.

On this clone itself: The same CDR3 is also encoded by other DNA sequences in this sample. V gene TRBV9 combines with J gene TRBJ1-6; the match to TRBD1 covers 7 bases. This CDR3 region has 14 residues. The J segment lost 7 bases and the V segment lost 2 bases, leaving 3 bases of the junction unmatched. In germline, CDR1 is SGDLS, CDR2 YYNGEE. CDR3 sequence: CASSVGDRNSPLHF. As DNA, the CDR3 is TGTGCCAGCAGCGTTGGGGACAGAAATTCACCCCTCCACTTT.

This clone was recorded only once. The genes are TRBV28 and TRBJ1-1; 8 positions match TRBD1. The V gene end was trimmed by 4 bases and the J gene end by 5 bases; junction bases not matched to a gene: 3. Germline CDR1 reads MDHEN; CDR2 reads SYDVKM. The CDR3 runs 13 residues. CDR3 loop: CASSWTGQTEAFF. As DNA, the CDR3 is TGTGCCAGCAGTTGGACAGGGCAAACTGAAGCTTTCTTT.

V is TRBV7-3 and J is TRBJ2-3, with a possible D match to TRBD2 (5 bases). Between the trimmed V and J ends, which lost 1 base and 4 bases, there was a span of 9 bases. CDR3 length equals 14 residues. Germline assignment: CDR1 SGHTA and CDR2 FQGTGA. Here the CDR3 reads CASSLRASPDTQYF. In DNA form, the CDR3 reads TGTGCCAGCAGCTTAAGGGCTAGCCCAGATACGCAGTATTTT.